These 22 T cell receptor beta chains were all obtained from the same sample, sequenced in a study of regulatory T cells in long-lasting Graves disease. Specified time point: newly diagnosed GD, antithyroid drugs for less than 3 months. PBMC RNA was the source of the TCR library. iRepertoire HTBI primers and Arm-PCR of CDR3 regions built TCR beta libraries. MiXCR was run by TCRdb on the multiplex PCR reads, yielding one entry per CDR3 protein. This table has around 480,000 distinct CDR3 sequences, approximately 16% appearing once. These records were also assigned to another study, of T cells in Graves' hyperthyroidism and ophthalmopathy.

The sequencing here drew on peripheral blood mononuclear cells (PBMCs), taken at new diagnosis, from a patient treated with antithyroid drugs. The origin of the receptors is a woman aged 35-65 years with Graves disease.

The chain recombines TRBV7-3 with TRBJ1-2; 12 positions agree with TRBD1. In germline, CDR1 is SGHTA, CDR2 FQGTGA. CDR3 length: 17 amino acids. V shed 7 bases and J 4 bases; nucleotides not matched to a gene: 13. CDR3 residues: CASITGTGGLITYGYTF. In DNA, the CDR3 is TGTGCCAGCATCACCGGGACAGGGGGCTTAATAACCTATGGCTACACCTTC.

The chain links TRBV14 to TRBJ1-4; possibly TRBD1 for D (6 bases). The CDR3 runs 13 residues. V dropped 8 bases and J dropped 6 bases, with 13 bases sitting between them. Germline CDR1 and CDR2: SGHDN and FVKESK. The chain's CDR3 is CASQDSYYEKLFF. In nucleotides, the CDR3 is TGTGCCAGCCAGGACAGTTACTATGAAAAACTGTTTTTT. Full variable domain (remainder filled in from reference TRBV14 and TRBJ1-4): EAGVTQFPSHSVIEKGQTVTLRCDPISGHDNLYWYRRVMGKEIKFLLHFVKESKQDESGMPNNRFLAERTGGTYSTLKVQPAELEDSGVYFCASQDSYYEKLFFGSGTQLSVL.

This clonotype was seen many times. The genes are TRBV4-1 and TRBJ2-5; D remains unclear. The V gene's germline CDR1 is MGHRA and CDR2 YSYEKL. CDR3 length equals 15 residues. V shed 0 bases and J shed 0 bases, with 8 bases lying between them. The CDR3 sequence is CASSQEGLYQETQYF. The DNA of the CDR3 is TGCGCCAGCAGCCAAGAAGGGTTGTACCAAGAGACCCAGTACTTC.

This clonotype was counted many times. The chain is built from TRBV27 and TRBJ1-1, with no clear D. V was shortened by 2 bases and J by 1 base, with 20 bases between the two germline ends. Germline CDR1 is MNHEY and CDR2 is SMNVEV (reference sequence). This CDR3 spans 18 amino acids. The CDR3 nucleotides are TGTGCCAGCAGTTTACTTCGAACCCTGCAGGCGGGGAACACTGAAGCTTTCTTT. Translated: CASSLLRTLQAGNTEAFF.

The chain couples TRBV14 to TRBJ2-2; perhaps TRBD1 as D (6 bases). This CDR3 is 13 amino acids long. The V and J ends lost 6 bases and 3 bases respectively, with 8 bases between them. Per the germline V gene, CDR1 is SGHDN and CDR2 is FVKESK. CDR3 protein: CASRTGHTGELFF. The DNA for the CDR3 is TGTGCCAGCAGGACAGGACACACCGGGGAGCTGTTTTTT. The full variable domain, its missing parts supplied by reference TRBV14 and TRBJ2-2, is EAGVTQFPSHSVIEKGQTVTLRCDPISGHDNLYWYRRVMGKEIKFLLHFVKESKQDESGMPNNRFLAERTGGTYSTLKVQPAELEDSGVYFCASRTGHTGELFFGEGSRLTVL.

As to this clonotype: An end of the junction does not agree with germline; a read error may underlie this. The rearrangement uses TRBV7-6 and TRBJ2-5; the D is unclear. Germline CDR1 SGHVS, CDR2 FNYEAQ. CDR3 length equals 13 residues. The CDR3 region has the DNA TGTGCCAGCAGCCCTGGACCCGGATCAGTCTCAGGCTTC. Translating it yields CASSPGPGSVSGF.

This clonotype occurred many times. The genes are TRBV3-1 and TRBJ2-5; D remains unclear. The CDR3 is made up of 11 amino acids. Germline V gene data show CDR1 as LGHDT and CDR2 as YNNKEL (reference sequence). V was pared by 3 bases and J by 9 bases, with 8 bases between. CDR3 residues: CASSQSQAQYF. The CDR3 bases are TGTGCCAGCAGCCAGAGCCAGGCCCAGTACTTC.

This clonotype was picked up many times. V and J are TRBV27 and TRBJ2-1, with 7 bases lining up with TRBD2. Germline-derived CDR1 and CDR2 are MNHEY and SMNVEV (reference sequence). Trimming at V came to 8 bases and at J to 9 bases, leaving 13 bases not matched to a gene. The CDR3 totals 14 residues. The CDR3 bases are TGTGCCAGCCCCCTCGCGCGGGGGACGGGTGAGCAGTTCTTC. Amino acid sequence: CASPLARGTGEQFF.

This clonotype was found a few times. This rearrangement joins TRBV7-2 to TRBJ2-3; possible D gene TRBD2, 6 bases. The length of the CDR3 is 12 residues. CDR1 is SGHTA and CDR2 is FQGNSA in the germline V gene. The CDR3 reads CATGGGSNTQYF. The DNA of the CDR3 is TGTGCTACCGGTGGAGGGAGTAATACGCAGTATTTT.

This clonotype appeared many times. The V and J genes are TRBV12-3 or TRBV12-4 and TRBJ2-2; no reliable D call. The germline V and J ends were trimmed by 8 bases and 5 bases, with 9 bases remaining between them. The CDR3 is made up of 12 amino acids. CDR3 in amino acids: CASRPGTGELFF. In DNA, the CDR3 is TGTGCCAGCCGCCCCGGAACCGGGGAGCTGTTTTTT.

The gene calls are TRBV2 and TRBJ2-4; maybe TRBD2 (6 bases). V shed 6 bases and J shed 7 bases, with 13 bases lying between them. Per germline, CDR1 SNHLY and CDR2 FYNNEI. The length of the CDR3 is 13 residues. The CDR3 DNA reads as TGTGCCAGCAGGGAGGGGCCCGGTAACATTCAGTACTTC. It specifies CASREGPGNIQYF.

This clonotype was seen more than once but under ten times. The rearrangement links TRBV7-2 to TRBJ1-2, with a possible D match to TRBD1 (5 bases). The CDR3 loop spans 15 amino acids. The germline gives CDR1 SGHTA, CDR2 FQGNSA. The V end lost 1 base, the J end lost 5 bases, and 14 bases lay between the germline ends. CDR3 DNA: TGTGCCAGCAGCTTAGAGGGTCGGGGGGGGTATGGCTACACCTTC. Translating it yields CASSLEGRGGYGYTF. The full variable domain, rest sourced from reference TRBV7-2 and TRBJ1-2, is GAGVSQSPSNKVTEKGKDVELRCDPISGHTALYWYRQSLGQGLEFLIYFQGNSAPDKSGLPSDRFSAERTGGSVSTLTIQRTQQEDSAVYLCASSLEGRGGYGYTFGSGTRLTVV.

The chain links TRBV30 to TRBJ1-1; the D gene is possibly TRBD1 (6 bases). CDR1 is GTSNPN, CDR2 SVGIG, per germline (reference sequence). Trimming pared 2 bases from V and 8 bases from J, leaving 9 bases between. The CDR3 is 11 residues long. The CDR3 loop is CAWSPGTEAFF. DNA for the CDR3: TGTGCCTGGAGTCCCGGGACAGAAGCTTTCTTT. Complete variable domain (other parts from reference TRBV30 and TRBJ1-1): SQTIHQWPATLVQPVGSPLSLECTVEGTSNPNLYWYRQAAGRGLQLLFYSVGIGQISSEVPQNLSASRPQDRQFILSSKKLLLSDSGFYLCAWSPGTEAFFGQGTRLTVV.

The V call is TRBV6-2 or TRBV6-3, the J call TRBJ2-5; 11 nucleotides align to TRBD2. J lost 3 bases, V lost 4 bases, and 1 base had no gene match. The germline V gene encodes CDR1 MNHEY and CDR2 SVGEGT. This CDR3 is built from 14 residues. CDR3 protein: CASSSLAGEETQYF. CDR3 nucleotides: TGTGCCAGCAGTTCACTAGCGGGGGAAGAGACCCAGTACTTC.

This clonotype was seen ten or more times. J is TRBJ2-1 and V is TRBV7-2; 9 bases are shared with TRBD1. Germline V lookup: CDR1 SGHTA, CDR2 FQGNSA. Unmatched junction bases numbered 6, after V lost 6 bases and J lost 3 bases. The CDR3 loop spans 15 amino acids. The chain's CDR3 is CASSTDRGSYNEQFF. The CDR3 DNA reads as TGTGCCAGCAGTACGGACAGGGGCAGCTACAATGAGCAGTTCTTC.

CDR3: CASSLEAGVNTGELFF. For the CDR3, the DNA is TGTGCCAGCAGCTTAGAAGCGGGAGTTAACACCGGGGAGCTGTTTTTT. The V gene is TRBV11-3, the J gene TRBJ2-2, with TRBD2 matching 8 bases. The V gene end was trimmed by 0 bases and the J gene end by 2 bases; junction bases not matched to a gene: 2. Germline V gene lookup returns CDR1 SGHNT and CDR2 YENEEA. The CDR3 sequence is 16 residues long.

The rearrangement uses TRBV10-3 and TRBJ1-6, with TRBD1 matching 7 bases. CDR3 length: 16 residues. Germline values: CDR1 ENHRY, CDR2 SYGVKD. V shed 3 bases, J shed 0 bases, and the junction held 2 bases outside the gene matches. CDR3 DNA: TGTGCCATCAGTGATCGGGACAGCTCCTATAATTCACCCCTCCACTTT. It translates to CAISDRDSSYNSPLHF.

This sequence joins TRBV27 and TRBJ1-1; TRBD1 might be the D (6 bases). V lost 5 bases, J lost 6 bases, and 22 bases lay in between. The CDR3 totals 16 residues. CDR1 is MNHEY and CDR2 is SMNVEV in the germline V gene (reference sequence). This chain's CDR3 is CASSLPGQGNHAEAFF. The CDR3, as DNA: TGTGCCAGCAGTCTCCCGGGGCAGGGGAACCACGCTGAAGCTTTCTTT.

Here the CDR3 DNA reads TGCGCCAGCAGCTCGAGGACTAGCGGGGGACCAAACCAAAACATTCAGTACTTC. Protein product: CASSSRTSGGPNQNIQYF. The chain links TRBV5-1 to TRBJ2-4; the match to TRBD2 covers 13 bases. J gave up 5 bases and V 3 bases, and 11 bases lay outside the gene matches. Germline V gives CDR1 SGHRS, CDR2 YFSETQ. This CDR3 contains 18 residues.

A note on this clonotype: A much larger clone is a single base away; this may be a read error. The chain combines TRBV11-2 with TRBJ2-1; 13 bases line up with TRBD2. The CDR3 runs to 18 residues. V was clipped by 5 bases and J by 2 bases; unmatched bases: 9. Germline V gene sequence: CDR1 SGHAT, CDR2 FQNNGV. As DNA, the CDR3 is TGTGCCAGCAGCGAGGGACTAGCGGGGCCTAGCCCCTACAATGAGCAGTTCTTC. Translated, it gives CASSEGLAGPSPYNEQFF.

This clonotype came up once. The chain links TRBV20-1 to TRBJ1-2; 7 bases fit TRBD1. Per the germline V gene, CDR1 is DFQATT and CDR2 is SNEGSKA (reference sequence). V was pared by 1 base and J by 8 bases, with 13 bases of the junction left unmatched. This CDR3 spans 15 amino acids. CDR3 bases: TGCAGTGCTAGAGCCAGTTGGACAGGTCTAGAAGGCTACACCTTC. It translates to CSARASWTGLEGYTF.

The chain joins TRBV5-5 to TRBJ2-2, with TRBD2 as a possible D gene (5 bases). The CDR3 totals 16 residues. Trimming shortened V by 5 bases and J by 0 bases, and 14 bases separated the two germline ends. In germline, CDR1 is SGHKS, CDR2 YYEKEE (reference sequence). The CDR3 loop is CASRASGSANTGELFF. The CDR3 DNA reads as TGTGCCAGCAGAGCGAGCGGATCCGCGAACACCGGGGAGCTGTTTTTT.